This is a list of T cell receptor beta chains from one sample in a study of CXCR3-negative and CXCR3-positive naive CD8 T cells. From the 5' RACE reads, TCRdb lists one entry per CDR3 protein and no DNA. The record lists some 85,000 distinct CDR3 sequences, of which the ten most abundant hold around 0.51%. Material: naive CXCR3+ CD8+ T cells from blood. The origin of the receptors is a human donor in good health. Some clones in this sample may be carry-over from other donors' samples. Both conserved end residues are part of each CDR3. Each record gives: J gene, V gene, CDR3 protein.

J gene: TRBJ1-2; V gene: TRBV12-3/TRBV12-4; CDR3 protein: CASSTPPYGYTF
J gene: TRBJ2-7; V gene: TRBV28; CDR3 protein: CASSLSSLSDEQYF
J gene: TRBJ1-1; V gene: TRBV12-3/TRBV12-4; CDR3 protein: CASSLVGGAGEAFF
J gene: TRBJ2-2; V gene: TRBV6-2/TRBV6-3; CDR3 protein: CASSYSIQDEKTGELFF
J gene: TRBJ1-4; V gene: TRBV29-1; CDR3 protein: CSVETGQGAVTNEKLFF
J gene: TRBJ1-1; V gene: TRBV28; CDR3 protein: CASSLPGTVNTEAFF
J gene: TRBJ2-2; V gene: TRBV28; CDR3 protein: CASSSRRLVTGELFF
J gene: TRBJ2-3; V gene: TRBV12-3/TRBV12-4; CDR3 protein: CASSPGGDGAQYF
J gene: TRBJ2-1; V gene: TRBV19; CDR3 protein: CATALGGPGREQFF
J gene: TRBJ1-6; V gene: TRBV5-1; CDR3 protein: CASSLAGGENSPLHF
J gene: TRBJ2-5; V gene: TRBV5-4; CDR3 protein: CASSLPGYQETQYF
J gene: TRBJ2-7; V gene: TRBV10-3; CDR3 protein: CAISESLSGLIAYEQYF
J gene: TRBJ2-1; V gene: TRBV11-3; CDR3 protein: CASSLAWGAQQFF